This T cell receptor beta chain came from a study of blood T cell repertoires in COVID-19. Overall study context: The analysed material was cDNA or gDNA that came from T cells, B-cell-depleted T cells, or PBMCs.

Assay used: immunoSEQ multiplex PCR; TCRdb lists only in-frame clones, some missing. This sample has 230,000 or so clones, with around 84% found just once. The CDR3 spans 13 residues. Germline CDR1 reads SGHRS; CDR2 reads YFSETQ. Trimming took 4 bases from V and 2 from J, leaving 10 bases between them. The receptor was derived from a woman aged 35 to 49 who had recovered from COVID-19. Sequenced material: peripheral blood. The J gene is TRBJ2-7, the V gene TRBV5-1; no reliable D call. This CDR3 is CASSPGLAYEQYF. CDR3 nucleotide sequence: TGCGCCAGCAGCCCGGGTCTTGCCTACGAGCAGTACTTC.